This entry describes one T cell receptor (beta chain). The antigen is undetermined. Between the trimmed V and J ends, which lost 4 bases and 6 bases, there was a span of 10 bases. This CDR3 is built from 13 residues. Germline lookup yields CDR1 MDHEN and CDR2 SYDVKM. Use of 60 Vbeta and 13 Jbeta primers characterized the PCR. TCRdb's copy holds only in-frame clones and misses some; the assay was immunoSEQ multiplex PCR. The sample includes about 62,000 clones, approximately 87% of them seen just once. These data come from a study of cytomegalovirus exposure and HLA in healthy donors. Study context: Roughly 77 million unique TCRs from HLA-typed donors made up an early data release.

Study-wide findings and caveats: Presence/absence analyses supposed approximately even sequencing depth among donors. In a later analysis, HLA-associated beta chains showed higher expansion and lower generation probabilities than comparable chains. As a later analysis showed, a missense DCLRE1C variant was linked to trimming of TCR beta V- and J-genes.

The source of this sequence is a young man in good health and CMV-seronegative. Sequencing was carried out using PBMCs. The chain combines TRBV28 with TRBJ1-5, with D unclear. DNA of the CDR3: TGTGCCAGCAGTTATTCGGGAGGTCAGCCCCAGCATTTT. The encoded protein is CASSYSGGQPQHF.